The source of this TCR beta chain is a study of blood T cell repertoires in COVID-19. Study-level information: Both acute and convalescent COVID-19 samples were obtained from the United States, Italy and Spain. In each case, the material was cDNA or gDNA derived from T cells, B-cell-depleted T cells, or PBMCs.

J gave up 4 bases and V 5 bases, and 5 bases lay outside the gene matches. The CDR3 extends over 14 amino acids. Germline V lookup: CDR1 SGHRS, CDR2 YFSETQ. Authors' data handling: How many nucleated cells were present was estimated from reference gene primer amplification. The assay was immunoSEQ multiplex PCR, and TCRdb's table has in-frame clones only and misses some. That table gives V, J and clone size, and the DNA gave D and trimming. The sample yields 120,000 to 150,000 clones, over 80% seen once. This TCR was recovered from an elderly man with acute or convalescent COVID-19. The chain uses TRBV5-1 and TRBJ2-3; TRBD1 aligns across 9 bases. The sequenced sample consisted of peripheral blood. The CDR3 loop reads CASSRDREADTQYF. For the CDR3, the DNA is TGCGCCAGCAGTCGGGACAGGGAAGCAGATACGCAGTATTTT.